These 17 T cell receptor beta chains came from one sample sequenced in a study of CD8+CD57+ T cells in acquired aplastic anemia. The patients chosen for sequencing had shown expansion of CD8+CD57+ cells (detected by flow cytometry). Genomic DNA, the template, was used for profiling of the TCR beta VDJ and CDR3. MiXCR, applied by TCRdb to the reads, yields one record per CDR3 protein. The sample lists 89,000 or so distinct CDR3 sequences, about 67% occurring once. The sequenced material came from sorted CD4+, CD8+, or CD8+CD57+ T cells (not recorded which) from PBMCs. Every receptor here comes from a human donor with aplastic anemia.

There are a few counts of this clonotype. The chain uses TRBV10-3 and TRBJ2-7; 9 nucleotides line up with TRBD1. The CDR3 contains 15 residues. Germline CDR1 and CDR2: ENHRY and SYGVKD. Germline trimming cut 5 bases from V and 3 bases from J; bases unmatched to any gene: 8. The CDR3 reads CAISPRDRASYEQYF. CDR3 bases: TGTGCCATCAGTCCGCGGGACAGGGCCAGCTACGAGCAGTACTTC.

The genes are TRBV20-1 and TRBJ2-1, with D perhaps TRBD1 (5 bases). The CDR3 extends over 10 amino acids. Germline assignment: CDR1 DFQATT and CDR2 SNEGSKA (reference sequence). The CDR3 region is CTPRRAEQFF. The CDR3 nucleotides are TGCACCCCGCGCAGGGCTGAGCAGTTCTTC.

This clonotype is a singleton in its sample. The chain carries TRBV5-5 and TRBJ2-2, with TRBD2 as a possible D gene (6 bases). Deletions cut 4 bases from V and 2 bases from J, with 9 bases between. This CDR3 region has 14 residues. Germline V lookup: CDR1 SGHKS, CDR2 YYEKEE (reference sequence). The CDR3 nucleotides are TGTGCCAGCAGCGGGACTCTTAACACCGGGGAGCTGTTTTTT. It yields the protein CASSGTLNTGELFF.

The chain is built from TRBV7-9 and TRBJ2-5; D gene uncertain. The CDR3 loop spans 13 amino acids. The ends were cut back, 6 bases at V and 2 bases at J, with 10 bases in the middle. Germline V gene data show CDR1 as SEHNR and CDR2 as FQNEAQ (reference sequence). Here the CDR3 reads CASRSAVQETQYF. The CDR3 DNA follows: TGTGCCAGCAGGTCGGCGGTGCAAGAGACCCAGTACTTC.

The chain carries TRBV20-1 and TRBJ1-1; 9 bases line up with TRBD1. V gave up 3 bases and J gave up 1 base; unmatched junction bases: 12. Germline CDR1 reads DFQATT; CDR2 reads SNEGSKA (reference sequence). The CDR3 loop spans 17 amino acids. CDR3 amino acids: CSASSPGQGEGNTEAFF. In DNA form, the CDR3 reads TGCAGTGCTAGCTCCCCGGGACAGGGAGAAGGGAACACTGAAGCTTTCTTT.

This clonotype showed up many times. J is TRBJ2-3 and V is TRBV4-1; 8 bases align to TRBD2. Germline loops: CDR1 MGHRA, CDR2 YSYEKL. The CDR3 length is 14 residues. Germline trimming cut 4 bases from V and 4 bases from J; bases unmatched to any gene: 4. The CDR3 bases are TGCGCCAGCAGCCTTTATAGCGGGGCAGATACGCAGTATTTT. Amino acids: CASSLYSGADTQYF.

This chain joins TRBV11-2 and TRBJ2-3; 10 positions match TRBD2. V lost 1 base, J lost 0 bases, and 4 bases stayed unmatched. This CDR3 is built from 17 residues. Germline V gene lookup returns CDR1 SGHAT and CDR2 FQNNGV. CDR3: CASSLGASGSSTDTQYF. The CDR3, as DNA: TGTGCCAGCAGCTTAGGGGCTAGCGGGAGTAGCACAGATACGCAGTATTTT.

The CDR3 nucleotides are TGTGCCAGCAGCGTAGTGCACAGGGGAAATACGCAGTATTTT. It is translated as CASSVVHRGNTQYF. This sequence joins TRBV9 and TRBJ2-3; 7 bases are shared with TRBD1. This CDR3 spans 14 amino acids. Unmatched junction bases numbered 5, after V lost 0 bases and J lost 7 bases. Germline CDR1 SGDLS, CDR2 YYNGEE.

The V call is TRBV19, the J call TRBJ2-3; D perhaps matches TRBD1 (5 bases). The V end lost 5 bases, the J end lost 1 base, and 10 bases lay between the germline ends. CDR1 LNHDA and CDR2 SQIVND come from the germline V gene (reference sequence). This CDR3 is built from 14 residues. The CDR3 loop reads CASSSDTRTDTQYF. The CDR3 bases are TGTGCCAGTAGTTCGGACACCCGCACAGATACGCAGTATTTT.

This clonotype was seen many times. The chain couples TRBV9 to TRBJ2-5; 7 bases are shared with TRBD2. Losses at the gene ends were 3 bases for V and 2 bases for J; bases not matched to a gene: 10. The CDR3 is 16 amino acids. Germline-derived CDR1 and CDR2 are SGDLS and YYNGEE. The CDR3 loop is CASSAPAAGVQETQYF. CDR3 sequence (DNA): TGTGCCAGCAGCGCACCTGCGGCGGGAGTACAAGAGACCCAGTACTTC.

This rearrangement joins TRBV24-1 to TRBJ2-7; D unclear. The germline gives CDR1 KGHDR, CDR2 SFDVKD. V lost 6 bases and J 2 bases, leaving 16 bases between the germline ends. The length of the CDR3 is 15 residues. CDR3 sequence: CATSSTAESTYEQYF. In DNA form, the CDR3 reads TGTGCCACCAGTTCTACAGCCGAGAGTACCTACGAGCAGTACTTC.

V gene TRBV2 combines with J gene TRBJ1-1; D unclear. The V gene's germline CDR1 is SNHLY and CDR2 FYNNEI. Trimming removed 5 bases from V and 5 bases from J, with 18 bases in between. The length of the CDR3 is 15 residues. The CDR3 region has the DNA TGTGCCAGCAGTCGACAACCTGGGGTCGGGACTGAAGCTTTCTTT. Translation gives CASSRQPGVGTEAFF.

The chain uses TRBV6-1 and TRBJ1-5, with a weak D call TRBD1 (6 bases). V lost 9 bases and J lost 1, with 10 bases in between. The germline CDR1 and CDR2 sequences are MNHNS and SASEGT. This CDR3 has 13 amino acids. CDR3 nucleotides: TGTGCCAGTCGGACAGCCAGCAATCAGCCCCAGCATTTT. Translated: CASRTASNQPQHF.

The chain links TRBV7-6 to TRBJ2-1, with no clear D. Trimming stripped 4 bases from V and 9 bases from J, with 13 bases between. The CDR3 has 13 amino acids. The germline gives CDR1 SGHVS, CDR2 FNYEAQ. The CDR3 sequence: CASSSGSFVEQFF. In DNA form, the CDR3 reads TGTGCCAGCAGCTCTGGGTCCTTCGTTGAGCAGTTCTTC.

This clonotype was observed a single time. The CDR3 sequence: CASSFDRVETQYF. The CDR3 DNA is TGTGCCAGCAGCTTTGACCGGGTGGAGACCCAGTACTTC. The chain is built from TRBV7-2 and TRBJ2-5; D is ambiguous. This CDR3 spans 13 amino acids. Trimming stripped 3 bases from V and 5 bases from J, with 10 bases between. The germline V gene has CDR1 SGHTA and CDR2 FQGNSA. Complete variable domain (other parts from reference TRBV7-2 and TRBJ2-5): GAGVSQSPSNKVTEKGKDVELRCDPISGHTALYWYRQSLGQGLEFLIYFQGNSAPDKSGLPSDRFSAERTGGSVSTLTIQRTQQEDSAVYLCASSFDRVETQYFGPGTRLLVL.

CDR3 nucleotide sequence: TGTGCCAGCAGTGGGACTTCCACTGAAGCTTTCTTT. Its translation is CASSGTSTEAFF. The chain uses TRBV6-1 and TRBJ1-1; D remains ambiguous. CDR3 size: 12 residues. CDR1 is MNHNS, CDR2 SASEGT, per germline. Trimming left V 4 bases short and J 4 bases short, with 7 bases between.

The rearrangement joins TRBV10-3 to TRBJ1-2; D is unresolved. Between the trimmed V and J ends, which lost 11 bases and 7 bases, there was a span of 8 bases. The CDR3 has 9 residues. Germline V gene sequence: CDR1 ENHRY, CDR2 SYGVKD. CDR3 DNA sequence: TGTGCCTCGGTGGGTGGCTACACCTTC. Its translation is CASVGGYTF.